Following are 6 T cell receptor beta chains from one sample sequenced in a study of shared clonotypes between healthy human individuals. Clones were sequenced by immunoSEQ multiplex PCR, and TCRdb holds only the in-frame ones, with some missing. The sample lists some 2 million clones, around 96% occurring once. Cells designated naive CD8 were CD45RO-negative and were positively selected for CCR7, with terminally differentiated effector memory CD45RA+ cells excluded. Sequences were obtained from naive CD8+ T cells sorted from blood. The receptor set was obtained from a young man in good health.

The V call is TRBV11-2, the J call TRBJ2-2; no clear D. The CDR3 totals 14 residues. The V gene lost 4 bases and the J gene lost 2 bases, with 8 bases spanning the gap. Germline CDR1 reads SGHAT; CDR2 reads FQNNGV. The CDR3 loop reads CASSSWGNTGELFF. DNA of the CDR3: TGTGCCAGCAGCTCCTGGGGAAACACCGGGGAGCTGTTTTTT.

The chain recombines TRBV5-1 with TRBJ1-2; tentative D call: TRBD1 (5 bases). There are 12 residues in the CDR3. Germline V CDR1 and CDR2: SGHRS, YFSETQ. V shed 2 bases and J shed 6 bases, with 8 bases lying between them. CDR3 DNA sequence: TGCGCCAGCAGCTTAGGACACGATGGCTACACCTTC. It codes for CASSLGHDGYTF.

The chain carries TRBV7-9 and TRBJ1-2, with unresolved D. Germline CDR1 and CDR2: SEHNR and FQNEAQ (reference sequence). V was trimmed by 5 bases and J by 0 bases, leaving 13 bases between them. CDR3 length: 15 residues. CDR3 region: CASSAKDLPNYGYTF. The CDR3 DNA reads TGTGCCAGCAGCGCAAAGGACCTCCCTAACTATGGCTACACCTTC.

The V gene is TRBV19, the J gene TRBJ2-7; 7 nucleotides align to TRBD1. This CDR3 spans 14 amino acids. CDR1 and CDR2 (germline): LNHDA, SQIVND (reference sequence). Losses at the gene ends were 8 bases for V and 3 bases for J; bases not matched to a gene: 10. The CDR3 DNA is TGTGCCAGTGGGAACCGGGACAGTCGCTACGAGCAGTACTTC. Protein sequence: CASGNRDSRYEQYF.

The chain recombines TRBV5-1 with TRBJ2-1; 10 nucleotides agree with TRBD2. The CDR3 consists of 17 residues. V trimming: 0 bases; J trimming: 2 bases; junction bases outside the gene matches: 5. Per germline, CDR1 SGHRS and CDR2 YFSETQ. The CDR3 sequence is CASSLGSSGSAYNEQFF. The CDR3 DNA follows: TGCGCCAGCAGCTTGGGGTCTAGCGGGAGTGCCTACAATGAGCAGTTCTTC.

The rearrangement joins TRBV29-1 to TRBJ2-7, with D uncertain. Germline-derived CDR1 and CDR2 are SQVTM and ANQGSEA. CDR3 length equals 12 residues. V dropped 1 base and J dropped 3 bases, with 7 bases sitting between them. In DNA, the CDR3 is TGCAGCGTTGAAGGGACCAACTACGAGCAGTACTTC. It is translated as CSVEGTNYEQYF.